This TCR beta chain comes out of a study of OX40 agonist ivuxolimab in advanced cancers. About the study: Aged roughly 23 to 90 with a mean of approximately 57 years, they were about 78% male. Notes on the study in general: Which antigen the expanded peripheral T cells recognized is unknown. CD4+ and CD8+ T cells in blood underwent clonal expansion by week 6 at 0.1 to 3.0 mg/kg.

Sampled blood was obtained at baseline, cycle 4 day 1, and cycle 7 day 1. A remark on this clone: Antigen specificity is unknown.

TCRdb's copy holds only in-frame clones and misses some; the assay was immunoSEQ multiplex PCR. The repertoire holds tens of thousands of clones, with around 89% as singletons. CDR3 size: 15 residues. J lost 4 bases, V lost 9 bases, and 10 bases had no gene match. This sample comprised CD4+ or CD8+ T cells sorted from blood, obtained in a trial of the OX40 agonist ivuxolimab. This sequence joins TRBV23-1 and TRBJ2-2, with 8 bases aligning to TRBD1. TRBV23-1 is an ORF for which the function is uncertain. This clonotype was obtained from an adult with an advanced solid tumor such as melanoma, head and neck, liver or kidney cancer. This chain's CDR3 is CASGRGPRGTGELFF. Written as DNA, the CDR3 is TGCGCCAGTGGCAGGGGGCCGAGAGGCACCGGGGAGCTGTTTTTT.